This T cell receptor beta chain was sequenced during a study of shared clonotypes between healthy human individuals. Findings and limits, study-wide: Several donors shared approximately 5% of their naive CD4 clonotypes. The researchers took only blood, and tissue repertoires probably look different.

As concerns this clone: No antigen is known for it.

Genomic DNA belonging to each subset was distributed in equal measure over several immunoSEQ plates. Method: immunoSEQ multiplex PCR; TCRdb's copy keeps in-frame clones and lacks some. The repertoire consists of roughly 2,000,000 clones, with approximately 94% occurring once and the leading ten covering approximately 1.2%. Trimming took off 5 bases at V and 0 bases at J, with 14 bases between the two ends. Germline CDR1 PRHDT, CDR2 FYEKMQ (reference sequence). The length of the CDR3 is 16 residues. Selected positively for CCR7 and CD45RO-negative, naive CD8 cells excluded terminally differentiated effector memory CD45RA+ cells.

The specimen sequenced was naive CD8+ T cells sorted from blood. The sequence came from a man between 18 and 29 years old in good health. The chain employs TRBV13 and TRBJ1-3, with D maybe TRBD1 (5 bases). The DNA for the CDR3 is TGTGCCAGCAGCGACACCGGGACCGGCTCTGGAAACACCATATATTTT. Its protein is CASSDTGTGSGNTIYF.